The T cell receptor (beta chain) under discussion was sequenced for a study of cytomegalovirus exposure and HLA in healthy donors. The study's findings and limits: Roughly even sequencing depth across donors was the assumption behind the presence/absence analyses. A later analysis revealed that TCR association rates differed between HLA loci, peaking at DRB1 and bottoming out at HLA-C.

A remark on this clone: The antigen remains unidentified.

Germline lookup yields CDR1 LNHNV and CDR2 YYDKDF (reference sequence). The CDR3 consists of 14 residues. Trimming cost V 8 bases and J 3 bases, with 14 bases left between them. PCR primers comprised 60 Vbeta and 13 Jbeta primers. Under the authors' procedure: The authors later counted roughly 79 million unique TCR beta chains, some 11 million of them shared. The table came from immunoSEQ multiplex PCR; TCRdb's copy has only in-frame clones and leaves some out. V, J and clone size derive from that table, while D and trimming were established from the DNA sequence. This sample contains tens of thousands of clones.

The V gene is TRBV15, the J gene TRBJ1-5; D gene unclear. This receptor was obtained from a man aged 35 to 55 in good health and CMV-seropositive. The sample consisted of PBMCs. This CDR3 is CATRGQEANQPQHF. The CDR3 nucleotides are TGTGCCACCCGAGGGCAGGAGGCCAATCAGCCCCAGCATTTT. Supplemented by reference TRBV15 and TRBJ1-5, the full variable domain reads DAMVIQNPRYQVTQFGKPVTLSCSQTLNHNVMYWYQQKSSQAPKLLFHYYDKDFNNEADTPDNFQSRRPNTSFCFLDIRSPGLGDTAMYLCATRGQEANQPQHFGDGTRLSIL.